These 9 T cell receptor beta chains originate from one sample sequenced in a study of STAT5B mutations in CD4+ large granular lymphocyte leukemia. Data came from immunoSEQ multiplex PCR; TCRdb stores just in-frame clones and leaves some out. The sample holds about 32,000 clones, less than 75% seen once. Sequencing input: CD4+ T cells from blood buffy coats. Receptors originate from a human donor in good health.

This rearrangement joins TRBV12-1 to TRBJ2-7; the listed D gene, TRBD2, was not tested against the DNA. TRBV12-1 is a known pseudogene. CDR3 length: 15 amino acids. CDR3 sequence (DNA): TGTGCCAGCAGCTTTCCGGGACTGGCCTCCTACGAGCAGTACTTC. Translating gives CASSFPGLASYEQYF.

This clone was observed a few times. The chain employs TRBV13 and TRBJ2-3; D not certain. Germline V gives CDR1 PRHDT, CDR2 FYEKMQ (reference sequence). The CDR3 is 11 amino acids. Trimming cost V 7 bases and J 0 bases, with 2 bases left between them. Here the CDR3 reads CASTSTDTQYF. DNA of the CDR3: TGTGCCAGCACCAGCACAGATACGCAGTATTTT.

The chain employs TRBV27 and TRBJ2-3; 16 bases are shared with TRBD2. From germline, CDR1 is MNHEY and CDR2 SMNVEV (reference sequence). The J segment lost 4 bases and the V segment lost 5 bases, leaving 15 bases of the junction unmatched. The CDR3 totals 20 residues. CDR3 bases: TGTGCCAGCAGTCCTGGGACTAGCGGGGGGGCCTTATTGGGGGCAGATACGCAGTATTTT. Translating it yields CASSPGTSGGALLGADTQYF.

V and J are TRBV5-6 and TRBJ2-6, with a tentative D call TRBD1 (6 bases). Trimming removed 4 bases from V and 0 bases from J, with 11 bases in between. The germline V gene encodes CDR1 SGHDT and CDR2 YYEEEE. The CDR3 runs 16 residues. The CDR3 loop is CASSPEQGSGANVLTF. CDR3 bases: TGTGCCAGCAGCCCGGAACAGGGCTCTGGGGCCAACGTCCTGACTTTC.

The genes are TRBV19 and TRBJ1-6; 8 bases are shared with TRBD1. The junction had 5 bases not matched to a gene; V was cut back by 4 bases and J by 6 bases. This CDR3 spans 15 amino acids. The germline V gene has CDR1 LNHDA and CDR2 SQIVND (reference sequence). For the CDR3, the DNA is TGTGCCAGTAGTAACCGGGACAGGAGTAATTCACCCCTCCACTTT. This codes for CASSNRDRSNSPLHF.

The chain uses TRBV2 and TRBJ1-3; weak D call: TRBD1 (6 bases). CDR3 length: 14 amino acids. Germline V gene data show CDR1 as SNHLY and CDR2 as FYNNEI. V dropped 2 bases and J dropped 4 bases, with 9 bases sitting between them. CDR3 in amino acids: CASSETGFGNTIYF. The CDR3 DNA is TGTGCCAGCAGTGAAACAGGGTTCGGAAACACCATATATTTT.

In this sample, this clone turned up a few times. V is TRBV28 and J is TRBJ2-5; D possibly corresponds to TRBD1 (6 bases). The germline V and J ends were trimmed by 6 bases and 0 bases, with 11 bases remaining between them. Germline lookup yields CDR1 MDHEN and CDR2 SYDVKM. This CDR3 region has 14 residues. The CDR3 here is CASRPTGYQETQYF. Written as DNA, the CDR3 is TGTGCCAGCAGACCCACAGGGTACCAAGAGACCCAGTACTTC. Full variable domain (remainder filled in from reference TRBV28 and TRBJ2-5): DVKVTQSSRYLVKRTGEKVFLECVQDMDHENMFWYRQDPGLGLRLIYFSYDVKMKEKGDIPEGYSVSREKKERFSLILESASTNQTSMYLCASRPTGYQETQYFGPGTRLLVL.

V gene TRBV4-1 combines with J gene TRBJ2-3; TRBD2 matches at 11 bases. The trim removed 3 bases at V and 3 bases at J, leaving 2 bases unmatched. Germline assignment: CDR1 MGHRA and CDR2 YSYEKL. CDR3 length equals 15 residues. The CDR3 DNA sequence: TGCGCCAGCAGCCATCTAGCGGGGGGAACAGATACGCAGTATTTT. The encoded protein is CASSHLAGGTDTQYF.

A few counts support this clone. The chain couples TRBV19 to TRBJ1-3; perhaps TRBD1 as D (6 bases). Germline V lookup: CDR1 LNHDA, CDR2 SQIVND (reference sequence). The CDR3 spans 15 residues. V lost 4 bases, J lost 0 bases, and 10 bases lay in between. As DNA, the CDR3 is TGTGCCAGTAGTACTCACAGGGCCTCTGGAAACACCATATATTTT. Residues: CASSTHRASGNTIYF.